These 6 T cell receptor beta chains share one sample of origin, sequenced in a study of shared clonotypes between healthy human individuals. The assay was immunoSEQ multiplex PCR, and TCRdb's table has in-frame clones only and misses some. The profile shows approximately 2,200,000 clones, under 95% of them singletons. Naivety among CD8 cells was defined by CD45RO negativity and positive CCR7 selection, thereby excluding terminally differentiated effector memory CD45RA+ cells. Input material: naive CD8+ T cells from PBMCs. Source of these receptors: a man aged 18 to 30 in good health. Some clones in this sample may be carry-over from other donors' samples.

This sequence joins TRBV9 and TRBJ2-2, with 13 bases matching TRBD2. Germline trimming cut 4 bases from V and 4 bases from J; bases unmatched to any gene: 7. The germline V gene has CDR1 SGDLS and CDR2 YYNGEE. The CDR3 extends over 17 amino acids. CDR3 nucleotide sequence: TGTGCCAGCAGCCCGACTAGCGGGAGGTACGGCACCGGGGAGCTGTTTTTT. This encodes CASSPTSGRYGTGELFF.

The V call is TRBV4-1, the J call TRBJ2-1; 10 positions match TRBD1. The germline gives CDR1 MGHRA, CDR2 YSYEKL. The CDR3 loop spans 18 amino acids. Losses at the gene ends were 1 base for V and 4 bases for J; bases not matched to a gene: 10. The CDR3 DNA is TGCGCCAGCAGCCAAGTTAGGGTGTCGGGACAGGGGTACAATGAGCAGTTCTTC. Residues: CASSQVRVSGQGYNEQFF.

The gene calls are TRBV7-9 and TRBJ2-2; unclear D gene. Germline V gene lookup returns CDR1 SEHNR and CDR2 FQNEAQ (reference sequence). Between the trimmed V and J ends, which lost 4 bases and 6 bases, there was a span of 9 bases. The CDR3 runs to 13 residues. CDR3: CASSYDTPGELFF. The CDR3 region has the DNA TGTGCCAGCAGCTACGACACCCCCGGGGAGCTGTTTTTT.

This chain joins TRBV19 and TRBJ1-1; 11 bases are a match to TRBD1. Germline V CDR1 and CDR2: LNHDA, SQIVND (reference sequence). CDR3 length: 17 amino acids. The J segment lost 5 bases and the V segment lost 5 bases, leaving 13 bases of the junction unmatched. The CDR3 spells CASSLRTGGAGATEAFF. In DNA, the CDR3 is TGTGCCAGTAGTTTAAGGACAGGGGGCGCGGGCGCTACTGAAGCTTTCTTT.

The rearrangement links TRBV7-9 to TRBJ1-1; TRBD1 is a possible D gene (6 bases). V dropped 5 bases and J dropped 5 bases, with 18 bases sitting between them. CDR1 is SEHNR and CDR2 is FQNEAQ in the germline V gene (reference sequence). This CDR3 spans 15 amino acids. The CDR3 is CASSPSGQLGTEAFF. CDR3 coding DNA: TGTGCCAGCAGCCCGTCGGGACAACTGGGAACTGAAGCTTTCTTT.

This rearrangement joins TRBV13 to TRBJ2-1; D is perhaps TRBD1 or TRBD2 (6 bases each). CDR3 size: 16 residues. Germline values: CDR1 PRHDT, CDR2 FYEKMQ (reference sequence). V was pared by 6 bases and J by 9 bases, with 24 bases between. CDR3 nucleotides: TGTGCCAGCAGTCTTGGCACTAGCCCAAGGGGGAGTGAGCAGTTCTTC. Residues: CASSLGTSPRGSEQFF.